Detailed here is one T cell receptor (beta chain). Its antigen remains unknown. These data originate in a study of Ad26.COV2.S vaccination and SARS-CoV-2 variants. Study in general: The authors gave Ad26.COV2.S intramuscularly, either once or twice 56 days apart. General study results and limits: Vaccine and placebo recipients had comparable breadth of non-spike TCRs.

Trimming stripped 3 bases from V and 3 bases from J, with 13 bases between. The CDR3 has 14 amino acids. CDR1 and CDR2 (germline): SGHRS, YFSETQ. As to treatment: roughly 18 received Ad26.COV2.S at low or high dose, single or two shots; about 5 received placebo; per-sample allocation not given. After the first vaccine or placebo injection, samples were drawn on day 63. Expression of Wuhan-strain SARS-CoV-2 spike came from the Ad26 vector that formed the vaccine. Data came from immunoSEQ multiplex PCR; TCRdb stores just in-frame clones and leaves some out. Here the sample spans 440,000 or so clones, 90% being singletons.

The TCR originated in a person aged 18-60 years who received the Ad26.COV2.S COVID-19 vaccine or a placebo. This material consisted of peripheral blood, taken in a trial of Ad26.COV2.S vaccine versus placebo. The chain is built from TRBV5-1 and TRBJ2-7; D unclear. The CDR3 region is CASSWQGFDYEQYF. The DNA for the CDR3 is TGCGCCAGCAGCTGGCAAGGGTTCGACTACGAGCAGTACTTC. Drawing the rest from reference TRBV5-1 and TRBJ2-7, the complete variable domain is KAGVTQTPRYLIKTRGQQVTLSCSPISGHRSVSWYQQTPGQGLQFLFEYFSETQRNKGNFPGRFSGRQFSNSRSEMNVSTLELGDSALYLCASSWQGFDYEQYFGPGTRLTVT.